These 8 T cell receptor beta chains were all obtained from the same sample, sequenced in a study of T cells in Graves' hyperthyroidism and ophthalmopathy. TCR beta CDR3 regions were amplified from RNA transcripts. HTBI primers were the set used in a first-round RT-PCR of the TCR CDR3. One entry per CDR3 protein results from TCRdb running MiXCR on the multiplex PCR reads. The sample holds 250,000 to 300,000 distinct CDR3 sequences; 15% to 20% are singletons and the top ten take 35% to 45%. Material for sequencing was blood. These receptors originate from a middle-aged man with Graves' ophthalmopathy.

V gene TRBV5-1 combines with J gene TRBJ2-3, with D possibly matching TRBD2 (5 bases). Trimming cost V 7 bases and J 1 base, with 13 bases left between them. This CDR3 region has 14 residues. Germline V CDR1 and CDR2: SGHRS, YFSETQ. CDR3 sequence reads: CASFLSGGTDTQYF. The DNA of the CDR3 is TGCGCCAGCTTTCTAAGCGGAGGCACAGATACGCAGTATTTT.

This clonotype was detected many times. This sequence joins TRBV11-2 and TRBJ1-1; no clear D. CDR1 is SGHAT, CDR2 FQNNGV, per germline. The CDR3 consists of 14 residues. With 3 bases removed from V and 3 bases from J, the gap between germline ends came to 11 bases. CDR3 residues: CASSLGARYTEAFF. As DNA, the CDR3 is TGTGCCAGCAGCTTGGGCGCTCGTTACACTGAAGCTTTCTTT.

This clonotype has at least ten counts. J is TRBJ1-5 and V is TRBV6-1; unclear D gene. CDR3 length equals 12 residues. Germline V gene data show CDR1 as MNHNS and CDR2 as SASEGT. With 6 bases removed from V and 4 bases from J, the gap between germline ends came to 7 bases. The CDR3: CASRVGNQPQHF. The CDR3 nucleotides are TGTGCCAGCAGGGTAGGAAATCAGCCCCAGCATTTT.

This CDR3 reads CASSPREGGYNSPLHF. The CDR3 nucleotides are TGTGCCAGCAGCCCCCGCGAGGGAGGCTATAATTCACCCCTCCACTTT. The chain employs TRBV11-2 and TRBJ1-6; D remains unclear. V dropped 5 bases and J dropped 3 bases, with 14 bases sitting between them. Germline V gene lookup returns CDR1 SGHAT and CDR2 FQNNGV. This CDR3 region has 16 residues.

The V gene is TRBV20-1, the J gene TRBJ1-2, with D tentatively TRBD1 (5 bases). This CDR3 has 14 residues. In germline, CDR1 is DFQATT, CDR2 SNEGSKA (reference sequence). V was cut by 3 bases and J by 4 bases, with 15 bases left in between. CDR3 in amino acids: CSASLEGTGYGYTF. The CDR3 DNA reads TGCAGTGCTAGTTTAGAGGGGACGGGCTATGGCTACACCTTC.

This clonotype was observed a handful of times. The CDR3 nucleotides are TGTGCCAGCAGTTATTTGACAGAGGATGGCTACACCTTC. Encoded protein: CASSYLTEDGYTF. V gene TRBV6-1 combines with J gene TRBJ1-2; possible D gene TRBD1, 5 bases. This CDR3 contains 13 residues. Germline loops: CDR1 MNHNS, CDR2 SASEGT. V gave up 5 bases and J gave up 6 bases, with 13 bases separating them.

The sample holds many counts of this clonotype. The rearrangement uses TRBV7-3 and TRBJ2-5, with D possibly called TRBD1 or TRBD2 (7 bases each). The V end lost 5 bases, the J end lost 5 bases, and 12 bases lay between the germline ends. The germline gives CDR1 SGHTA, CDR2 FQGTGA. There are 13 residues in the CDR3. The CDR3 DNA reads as TGTGCCAGCAGCCAGGGGGGGGGGGAGACCCAGTACTTC. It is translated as CASSQGGGETQYF.

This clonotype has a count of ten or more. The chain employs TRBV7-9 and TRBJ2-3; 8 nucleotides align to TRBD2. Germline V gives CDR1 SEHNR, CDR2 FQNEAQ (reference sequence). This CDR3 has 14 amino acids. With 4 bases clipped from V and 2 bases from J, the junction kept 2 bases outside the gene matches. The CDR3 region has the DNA TGTGCCAGCAGCTATAGCGGGACCACAGATACGCAGTATTTT. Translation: CASSYSGTTDTQYF.